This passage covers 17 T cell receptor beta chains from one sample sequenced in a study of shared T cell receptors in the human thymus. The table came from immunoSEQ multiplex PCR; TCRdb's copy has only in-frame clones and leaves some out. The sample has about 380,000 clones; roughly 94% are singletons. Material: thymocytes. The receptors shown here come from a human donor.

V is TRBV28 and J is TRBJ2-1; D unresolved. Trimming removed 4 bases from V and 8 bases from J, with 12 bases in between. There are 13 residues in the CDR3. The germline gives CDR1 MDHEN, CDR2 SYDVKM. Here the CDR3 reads CASSSLRVYEQFF. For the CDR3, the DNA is TGTGCCAGCAGTTCACTAAGGGTGTATGAGCAGTTCTTC.

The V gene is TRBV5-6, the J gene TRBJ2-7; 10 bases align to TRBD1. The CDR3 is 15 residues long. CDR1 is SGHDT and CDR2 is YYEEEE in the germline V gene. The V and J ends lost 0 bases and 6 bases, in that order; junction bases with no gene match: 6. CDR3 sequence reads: CASSLGQGAQGEQYF. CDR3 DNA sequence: TGTGCCAGCAGCTTGGGACAGGGGGCGCAGGGCGAGCAGTACTTC. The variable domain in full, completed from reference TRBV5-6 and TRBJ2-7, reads DAGVTQSPTHLIKTRGQQVTLRCSPKSGHDTVSWYQQALGQGPQFIFQYYEEEERQRGNFPDRFSGHQFPNYSSELNVNALLLGDSALYLCASSLGQGAQGEQYFGPGTRLTVT.

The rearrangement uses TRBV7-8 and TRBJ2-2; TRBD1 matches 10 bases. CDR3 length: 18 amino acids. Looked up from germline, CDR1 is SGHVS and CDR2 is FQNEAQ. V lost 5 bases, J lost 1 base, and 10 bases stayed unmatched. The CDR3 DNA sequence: TGTGCCAGCAGCCCACCGGGACAGGGGATGGAGAACACCGGGGAGCTGTTTTTT. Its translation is CASSPPGQGMENTGELFF.

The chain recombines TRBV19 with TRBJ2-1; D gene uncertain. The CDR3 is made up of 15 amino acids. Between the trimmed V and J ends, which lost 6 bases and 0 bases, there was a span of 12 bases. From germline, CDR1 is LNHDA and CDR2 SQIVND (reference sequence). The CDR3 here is CASRPPSSSYNEQFF. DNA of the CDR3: TGTGCCAGTAGACCCCCCTCGAGCTCCTACAATGAGCAGTTCTTC.

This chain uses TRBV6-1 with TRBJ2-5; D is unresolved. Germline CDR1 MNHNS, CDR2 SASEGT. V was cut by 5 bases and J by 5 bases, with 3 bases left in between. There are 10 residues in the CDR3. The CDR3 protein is CASSWETQYF. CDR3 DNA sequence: TGTGCCAGCAGTTGGGAGACCCAGTACTTC.

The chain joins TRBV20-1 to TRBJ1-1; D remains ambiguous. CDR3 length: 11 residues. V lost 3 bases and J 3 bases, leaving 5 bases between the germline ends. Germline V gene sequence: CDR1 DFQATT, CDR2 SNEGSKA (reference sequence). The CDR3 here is CSARPDTEAFF. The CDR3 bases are TGCAGTGCTAGGCCGGACACTGAAGCTTTCTTT.

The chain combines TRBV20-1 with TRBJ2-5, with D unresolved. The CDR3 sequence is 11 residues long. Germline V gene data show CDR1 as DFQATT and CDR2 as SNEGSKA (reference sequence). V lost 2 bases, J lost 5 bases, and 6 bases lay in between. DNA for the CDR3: TGCAGTGCTAGACCCGAGGAGACCCAGTACTTC. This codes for CSARPEETQYF.

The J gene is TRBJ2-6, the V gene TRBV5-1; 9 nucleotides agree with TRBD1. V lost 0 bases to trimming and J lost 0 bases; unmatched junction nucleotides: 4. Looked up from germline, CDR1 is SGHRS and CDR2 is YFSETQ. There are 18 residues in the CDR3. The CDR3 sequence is CASSLGWTGVSGANVLTF. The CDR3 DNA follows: TGCGCCAGCAGCTTGGGGTGGACAGGGGTCTCTGGGGCCAACGTCCTGACTTTC.

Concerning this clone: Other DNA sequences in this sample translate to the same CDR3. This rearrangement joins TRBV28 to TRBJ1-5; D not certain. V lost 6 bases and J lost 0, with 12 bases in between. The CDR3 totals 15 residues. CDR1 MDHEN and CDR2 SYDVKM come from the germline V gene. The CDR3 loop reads CASSPGGPSNQPQHF. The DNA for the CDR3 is TGTGCCAGCAGCCCCGGTGGGCCTAGCAATCAGCCCCAGCATTTT.

Here the CDR3 reads CASTPAGGGASYGYTF. The CDR3 region has the DNA TGTGCCAGCACCCCAGCTGGAGGGGGCGCGAGCTATGGCTACACCTTC. The chain has TRBV7-6 and TRBJ1-2; 7 positions agree with TRBD1. The CDR3 consists of 16 residues. Germline loops: CDR1 SGHVS, CDR2 FNYEAQ. J lost 4 bases, V lost 7 bases, and 15 bases had no gene match.

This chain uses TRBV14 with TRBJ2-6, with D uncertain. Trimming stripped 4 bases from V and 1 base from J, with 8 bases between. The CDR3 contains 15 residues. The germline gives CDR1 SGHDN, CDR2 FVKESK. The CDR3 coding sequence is TGTGCCAGCAGCCGATTATCGTCTGGGGCCAACGTCCTGACTTTC. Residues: CASSRLSSGANVLTF.

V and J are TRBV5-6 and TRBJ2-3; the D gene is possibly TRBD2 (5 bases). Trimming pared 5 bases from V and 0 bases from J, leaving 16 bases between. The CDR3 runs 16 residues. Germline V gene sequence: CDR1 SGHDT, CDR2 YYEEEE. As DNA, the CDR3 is TGTGCCAGCAGACCAACGGACTTAACTAGCACAGATACGCAGTATTTT. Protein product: CASRPTDLTSTDTQYF.

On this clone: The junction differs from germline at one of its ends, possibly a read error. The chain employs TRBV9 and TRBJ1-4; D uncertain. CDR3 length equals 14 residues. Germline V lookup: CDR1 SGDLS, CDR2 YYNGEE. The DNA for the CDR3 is TGTGCCAGCAGCACGGGAGGGTTCGATGACAAACTGTTTTTT. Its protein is CASSTGGFDDKLFF.

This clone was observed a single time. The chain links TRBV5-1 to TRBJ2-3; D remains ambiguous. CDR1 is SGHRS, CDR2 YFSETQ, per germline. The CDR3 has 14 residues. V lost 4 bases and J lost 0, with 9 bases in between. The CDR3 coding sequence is TGCGCCAGCAGCGTGTGGCGGAGCACAGATACGCAGTATTTT. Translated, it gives CASSVWRSTDTQYF.

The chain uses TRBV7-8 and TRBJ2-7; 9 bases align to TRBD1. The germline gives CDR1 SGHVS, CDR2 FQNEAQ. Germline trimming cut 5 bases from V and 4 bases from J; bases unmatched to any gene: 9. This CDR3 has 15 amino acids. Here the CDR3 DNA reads TGTGCCAGCAGCCTAAAACAGGGGGCGAAATACGAGCAGTACTTC. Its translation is CASSLKQGAKYEQYF.

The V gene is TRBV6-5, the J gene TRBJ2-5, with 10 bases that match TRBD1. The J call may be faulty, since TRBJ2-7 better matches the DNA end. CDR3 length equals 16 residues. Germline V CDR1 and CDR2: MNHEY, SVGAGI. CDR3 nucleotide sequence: TGTGCCAGCAGTTACCCCGTTACCGGGACAGGGGTCGAGCAGTACTTC. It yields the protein CASSYPVTGTGVEQYF.

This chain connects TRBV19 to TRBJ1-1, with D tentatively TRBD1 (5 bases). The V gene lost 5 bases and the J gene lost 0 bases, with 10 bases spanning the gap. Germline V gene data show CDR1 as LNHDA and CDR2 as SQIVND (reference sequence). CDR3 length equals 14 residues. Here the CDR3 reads CASSFGGLNTEAFF. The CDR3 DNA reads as TGTGCCAGTAGTTTCGGGGGATTGAACACTGAAGCTTTCTTT.